A single T cell receptor beta chain is shown here with its context. Germline CDR1 and CDR2: DFQATT and SNEGSKA (reference sequence). V was trimmed by 6 bases and J by 7 bases, leaving 11 bases between them. The CDR3 spans 11 residues. The sample comes from a study of blood T cell repertoires in COVID-19. The assay was immunoSEQ multiplex PCR, and TCRdb's table has in-frame clones only and misses some. This sample yields more than 65,000 clones, of which 80% to 90% are seen a single time; about 8.1% belongs to the top ten. Material for sequencing was peripheral blood. This TCR came from a man in his fifties or sixties with acute or convalescent COVID-19. The chain uses TRBV20-1 and TRBJ2-3; D is undetermined. CDR3 sequence: CSARGGNTQYF. The CDR3 nucleotides are TGCAGTGCCCGAGGCGGAAATACGCAGTATTTT.